A selection of T cell receptor beta chains follows, all from one sample in a study of blood T cell repertoires in COVID-19. Data came from immunoSEQ multiplex PCR; TCRdb stores just in-frame clones and leaves some out. The data show about 170,000 clones, around 88% seen once. The specimen sequenced was peripheral blood. These receptors all stem from a woman aged 65 to 85 who had recovered from COVID-19. Both conserved end residues are part of each CDR3. Fields, in order: V gene, J gene, D gene, clone size, CDR3 DNA, CDR3 protein. D genes are given only for firm matches. Clone size is not always given. Where it is, it says once, few, many or a class for expanded clones.

>TRBV7-3|TRBJ2-5|-|-
TGTGCCAGCAGCCCCTTGGGGAGCGGCCAAGAGACCCAGTACTTC
CASSPLGSGQETQYF
>TRBV7-2|TRBJ1-3|TRBD1|-
TGTGCCAGCAGCTTAGCGGGACAGGGAAACACCATATATTTT
CASSLAGQGNTIYF
>TRBV18|TRBJ2-2|-|-
TGTGCCAGCTCGCGGGACTACACCGGGGAGCTGTTTTTT
CASSRDYTGELFF
>TRBV15|TRBJ1-2|TRBD1|-
TGTGCCACCAGCAGCCGACAGGGGGCAAGCTATGGCTACACCTTC
CATSSRQGASYGYTF
>TRBV29-1|TRBJ2-7|-|-
TGCAGCGTTGAACCTACTAGCCACCCCTACGAGCAGTACTTC
CSVEPTSHPYEQYF
>TRBV5-8|TRBJ1-5|TRBD1|-
TGTGCCAGCAGCTTCCGGGACAGGGGTGATCAGCCCCAGCATTTT
CASSFRDRGDQPQHF
>TRBV24-1|TRBJ2-7|-|-
TGTGCCACCAGTGATTCCGGGGACTACGAGCAGTACTTC
CATSDSGDYEQYF
>TRBV5-1|TRBJ1-4|TRBD1|-
TGCGCCAGCAGCTTGGGGACAGGGGGCGTTGAAAAACTGTTTTTT
CASSLGTGGVEKLFF
>TRBV30|TRBJ2-4|-|few
TGTGCCTGGAGTGCGTGGGGGCTAGCTGAGGACATTCAGTACTTC
CAWSAWGLAEDIQYF
>TRBV24-1|TRBJ1-3|TRBD1|-
TGTGCCACCAGTGCCGGGACAGGTTCTCAATTCTCTGGAAACACCATATATTTT
CATSAGTGSQFSGNTIYF
>TRBV27|TRBJ1-2|-|-
TGTGCCAGCAGTTTAGGCATCCGCTATGGCTACACCTTC
CASSLGIRYGYTF
>TRBV6-5|TRBJ1-3|-|few
TGTGCCAGCAGTTACGCCAGGGACTCTGGAAACACCATATATTTT
CASSYARDSGNTIYF
>TRBV29-1|TRBJ2-7|-|once
TGCAGCGTGACCGGGACACTTACCTACGAGCAGTACTTC
CSVTGTLTYEQYF
>TRBV6-5|TRBJ1-2|TRBD1|-
TGTGCCAGCAGTTACTCCAGGGACAGGTCTCCGGGCTACACCTTC
CASSYSRDRSPGYTF
>TRBV5-1|TRBJ1-2|-|-
TGCGCCAGCAGCTTGTCAGGGCGGACTAACTATGGCTACACCTTC
CASSLSGRTNYGYTF
>TRBV27|TRBJ2-7|TRBD2|-
TGTGCCAGCAGCCGGGGGGTCGCCTACGAGCAGTACTTC
CASSRGVAYEQYF
>TRBV9|TRBJ1-1|-|-
TGTGCCAGCAGCGCCCTAGGGGGTTATACTGAAGCTTTCTTT
CASSALGGYTEAFF
>TRBV3-1/TRBV3-2|TRBJ2-3|-|-
TGTGCCAGCAGCCAACCTGTTGGTCCGGTGGGCACAGATACGCAGTATTTT
CASSQPVGPVGTDTQYF
>TRBV5-4|TRBJ1-2|TRBD1|-
TGTGCCAGCAGCCTCCGGGACAGGGGAGTCTATGGCTACACCTTC
CASSLRDRGVYGYTF
>TRBV6-1|TRBJ1-2|-|-
TGTGCCAGCAGTGAAGGTCGTCGGGGCTACACCTTC
CASSEGRRGYTF
>TRBV6-5|TRBJ2-3|TRBD2|few
TGTGCCAGCAGCAGACTAGCGGGAGTGGCAGATACGCAGTATTTT
CASSRLAGVADTQYF
>TRBV5-5|TRBJ1-4|-|few
TGTGCCAGCAGCTTAGACCCCAGGCAAAAACTGTTTTTT
CASSLDPRQKLFF
>TRBV5-5|TRBJ2-7|TRBD2|-
TGTGCCAGCAGCCCACCGGGGGGGTATCAGTACTTC
CASSPPGGYQYF
>TRBV5-1|TRBJ2-7|TRBD1|-
TGCGCCAGCGACAGGGGGTCCGATTACGAGCAGTACTTC
CASDRGSDYEQYF
>TRBV7-8|TRBJ1-1|TRBD1|-
TGTGCCAGCAGCTTAGGGACAGGGGTGGGCACTGAAGCTTTCTTT
CASSLGTGVGTEAFF
>TRBV7-9|TRBJ2-2|-|-
TGTGCCAGCAGCCCACAGGGTCCCGGGGAGCTGTTTTTT
CASSPQGPGELFF
>TRBV12-3/TRBV12-4|TRBJ2-5|-|once
TGTGCCAGCAGTTCTCAAGAGACCCAGTACTTC
CASSSQETQYF
>TRBV18|TRBJ1-2|TRBD1|-
TGTGCCAGCTCACCGGACAGGGGCGGGGGCGGCTACACCTTC
CASSPDRGGGGYTF
>TRBV15|TRBJ2-2|TRBD1|-
TGTGCCACCAGAAGGACAGGGTACACCGGGGAGCTGTTTTTT
CATRRTGYTGELFF
>TRBV12-2|TRBJ2-7|-|-
TGTGCAAGTCGCCCCCCCCGGGATTCGGACGAGCAGTACTTC
CASRPPRDSDEQYF
>TRBV7-8|TRBJ1-2|-|-
TGTGCCAGCAGGCGCGGGGCCTGGGGGGGCTACACCTTC
CASRRGAWGGYTF
>TRBV3-1/TRBV3-2|TRBJ2-7|TRBD2|-
TGTGCCAGCAGCCCCGACTCTAGCGGGAGTTTCGGGGGTCGGGGGTTCTTC
CASSPDSSGSFGGRGFF
>TRBV10-3|TRBJ1-5|TRBD1|many
TGTGCCATCAGACCCGACAGGGGTGGTCAGCCCCAGCATTTT
CAIRPDRGGQPQHF
>TRBV5-1|TRBJ1-1|TRBD1|-
TGCGCCAGCAGCCGAACAGGGGTGAACACTGAAGCTTTCTTT
CASSRTGVNTEAFF
>TRBV7-2|TRBJ2-7|-|-
TGTGCCAGCAGCTCGACCGGTCAAAGGAGGGAGCAGTACTTC
CASSSTGQRREQYF
>TRBV19|TRBJ1-5|TRBD1|once
TGTGCCAGTAGTAGGGCAGGGACAGGGGGCCGCGGTCAGCCCCAGCATTTT
CASSRAGTGGRGQPQHF
>TRBV9|TRBJ2-5|TRBD2|-
TGTGCCAGCAGCCCCCGGGCTAGCGGGGGGCAAGAGACCCAGTACTTC
CASSPRASGGQETQYF
>TRBV29-1|TRBJ1-1|TRBD1|-
TGCAGCGTAGGGGGACAGGGTAGGACTGAAGCTTTCTTT
CSVGGQGRTEAFF